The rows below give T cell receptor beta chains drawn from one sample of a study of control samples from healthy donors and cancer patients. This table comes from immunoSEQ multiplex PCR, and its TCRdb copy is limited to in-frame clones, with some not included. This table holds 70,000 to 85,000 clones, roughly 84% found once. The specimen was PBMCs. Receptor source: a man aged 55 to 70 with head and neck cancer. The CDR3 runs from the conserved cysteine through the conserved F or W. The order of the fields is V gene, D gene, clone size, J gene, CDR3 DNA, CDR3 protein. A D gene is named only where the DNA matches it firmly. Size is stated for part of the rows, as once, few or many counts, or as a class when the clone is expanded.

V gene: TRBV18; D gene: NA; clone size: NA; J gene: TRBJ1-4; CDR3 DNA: TGTGCCAGCTCACCCGACAGTGAAAAACTGTTTTTT; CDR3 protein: CASSPDSEKLFF
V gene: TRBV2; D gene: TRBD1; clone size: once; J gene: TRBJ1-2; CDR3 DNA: TGTGCCGGTTCATCAACGACAGGGGGCATCGGCTACACCTTC; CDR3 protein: CAGSSTTGGIGYTF
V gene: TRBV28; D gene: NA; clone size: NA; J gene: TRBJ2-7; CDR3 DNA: TGTGCCAGCAGTTCTCCGGGCTACGAGCAGTACTTC; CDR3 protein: CASSSPGYEQYF
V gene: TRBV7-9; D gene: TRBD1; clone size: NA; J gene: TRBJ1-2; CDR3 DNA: TGTGCCAGCAGCCTTAGACAGGGAGGCTACACCTTC; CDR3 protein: CASSLRQGGYTF
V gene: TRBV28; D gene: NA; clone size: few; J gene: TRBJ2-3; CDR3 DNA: TGTGCCAGCAGCTCATCCAGGGGTCGGGTATCAGATACGCAGTATTTT; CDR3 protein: CASSSSRGRVSDTQYF
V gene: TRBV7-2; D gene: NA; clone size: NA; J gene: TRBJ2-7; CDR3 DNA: TGTGCCAGCAGCTTGTTGCGAGCGTACTCCTACGAGCAGTACTTC; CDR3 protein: CASSLLRAYSYEQYF
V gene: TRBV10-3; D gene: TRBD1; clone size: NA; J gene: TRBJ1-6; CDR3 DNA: TGTGCCATCAGAGGGACAGGGATGGATTCACCCCTCCACTTT; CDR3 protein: CAIRGTGMDSPLHF
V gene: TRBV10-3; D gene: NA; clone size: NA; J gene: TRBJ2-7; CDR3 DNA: TGTGCCATCAGTTTGACGGGACGTAGGAGCTCCTACGAGCAGTACTTC; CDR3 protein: CAISLTGRRSSYEQYF
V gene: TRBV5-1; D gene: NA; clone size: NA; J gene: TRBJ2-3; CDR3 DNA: TGCGCCAGCAGCTCCGGGTCTAGGGTCGCAGATACGCAGTATTTT; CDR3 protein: CASSSGSRVADTQYF
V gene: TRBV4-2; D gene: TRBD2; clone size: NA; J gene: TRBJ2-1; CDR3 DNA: TGTGCCAGCAACCAAGATACGCAGCGGGGTTACAATGAGCAGTTCTTC; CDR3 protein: CASNQDTQRGYNEQFF
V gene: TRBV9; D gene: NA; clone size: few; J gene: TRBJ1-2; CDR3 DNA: TGTGCCAGCAGCGGGACCGGGACCGGGCCTGGCTATGGCTACACCTTC; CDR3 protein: CASSGTGTGPGYGYTF
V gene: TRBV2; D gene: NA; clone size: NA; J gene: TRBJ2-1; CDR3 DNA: TGTGCCAGCATGATATTGTCAGAACAGTTCTTC; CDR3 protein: CASMILSEQFF
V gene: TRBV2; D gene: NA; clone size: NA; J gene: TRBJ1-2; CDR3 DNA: TGTGCCAGCAGCTCGTCGGGCTTCAACTATGGCTACACCTTC; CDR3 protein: CASSSSGFNYGYTF
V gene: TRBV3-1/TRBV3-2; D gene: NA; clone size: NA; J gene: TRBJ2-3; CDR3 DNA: TGTGCCAGCAGCCAAGAAGACACAGATACGCAGTATTTT; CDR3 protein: CASSQEDTDTQYF
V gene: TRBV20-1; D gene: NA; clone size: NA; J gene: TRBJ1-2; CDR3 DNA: TGCAGTGCTAGCACAGGGTTAGGCTACACCTTC; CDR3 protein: CSASTGLGYTF
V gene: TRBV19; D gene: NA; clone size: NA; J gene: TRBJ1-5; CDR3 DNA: TGTGCCAGTAGTATAGATGGGGGAGCACTCAATCAGCCCCAGCATTTT; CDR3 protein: CASSIDGGALNQPQHF
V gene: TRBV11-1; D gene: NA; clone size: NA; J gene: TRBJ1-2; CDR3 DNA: TGTGCCAGCGCCCGGGGCAGCTATGGCTACACCTTC; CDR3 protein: CASARGSYGYTF
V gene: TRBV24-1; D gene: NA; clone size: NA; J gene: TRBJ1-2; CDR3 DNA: TGTGCCACCAGTGACCCGAGTAGGGTCAGCGGCTACACCTTC; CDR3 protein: CATSDPSRVSGYTF
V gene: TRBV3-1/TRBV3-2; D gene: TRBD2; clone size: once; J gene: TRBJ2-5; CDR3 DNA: TGTGCCAGCAGCCCCTCCCCTAGCGGCCAGAGTGCGGAGACCCAGTACTTC; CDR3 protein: CASSPSPSGQSAETQYF
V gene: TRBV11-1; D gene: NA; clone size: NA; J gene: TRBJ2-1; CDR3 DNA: TGTGCCAGCAGCTTAGCCCCCGACAATGAGCAGTTCTTC; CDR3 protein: CASSLAPDNEQFF
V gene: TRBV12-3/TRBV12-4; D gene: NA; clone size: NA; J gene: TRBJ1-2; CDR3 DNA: TGTGCCAGCAGCGCCGCAGCGCTCGTAGGCTACACCTTC; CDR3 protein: CASSAAALVGYTF
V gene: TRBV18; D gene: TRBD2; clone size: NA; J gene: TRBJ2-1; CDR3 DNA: TGTGCCAGCTCACCATACGGGGGGAACAATGAGCAGTTCTTC; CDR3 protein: CASSPYGGNNEQFF
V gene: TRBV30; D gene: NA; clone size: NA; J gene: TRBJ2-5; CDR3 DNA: TGTGCCTGGAGTGTGGGACGGGATGAGACCCAGTACTTC; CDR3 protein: CAWSVGRDETQYF
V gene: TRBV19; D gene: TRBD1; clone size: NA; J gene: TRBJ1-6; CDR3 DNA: TGTGCCAGTAGTACGGAAAGACAGGGCTATAATTCACCCCTCCACTTT; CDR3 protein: CASSTERQGYNSPLHF
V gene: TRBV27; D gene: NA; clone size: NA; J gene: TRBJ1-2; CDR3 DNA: TGTGCCAGCAGTTTTGGGCCGAGATCCTATGGCTACACCTTC; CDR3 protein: CASSFGPRSYGYTF
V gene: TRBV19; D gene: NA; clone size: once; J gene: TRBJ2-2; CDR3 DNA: TGTGCCAGTAGCGGCTCCGCGAACACCGGGGAGCTGTTTTTT; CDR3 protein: CASSGSANTGELFF